The 12 T cell receptor beta chains reported below all come from one sample, sequenced in a study of shared clonotypes between healthy human individuals. Profiling relied on immunoSEQ multiplex PCR, and the TCRdb table lists in-frame clones only, not all of them. Here the sample spans around 83,000 clones, 50% to 70% being singletons. Material: memory CD8+ T cells sorted from blood. The subset denotes: CD45RO+ cells pooled with CCR7-negative TemRA cells. These receptors were taken from a man aged 25 to 40 in good health.

CDR3 coding DNA: TGTGCCAGCAGTGACCCGACAGACCAAGAGACCCAGTACTTC. Translating it yields CASSDPTDQETQYF. This chain uses TRBV2 with TRBJ2-5; TRBD1 might be the D (5 bases). V was cut by 3 bases and J by 0 bases, with 8 bases left in between. CDR1 is SNHLY, CDR2 FYNNEI, per germline. This CDR3 is 14 amino acids long.

CDR3 nucleotide sequence: TGTGCCAGCAGTGACGGGGCCAAAAACATTCAGTACTTC. It translates to CASSDGAKNIQYF. The chain recombines TRBV25-1 with TRBJ2-4; D unclear. The V gene lost 3 bases and the J gene lost 1 base, with 4 bases spanning the gap. Germline-derived CDR1 and CDR2 are MGHDK and SYGVNS. The length of the CDR3 is 13 residues.

This chain connects TRBV30 to TRBJ2-3; the match to TRBD1 covers 7 bases. Trimming removed 3 bases from V and 0 bases from J; junction bases left unmatched: 9. Per germline, CDR1 GTSNPN and CDR2 SVGIG (reference sequence). The CDR3 is 16 amino acids. The CDR3 loop is CAWSSMGQPSTDTQYF. CDR3 DNA sequence: TGTGCCTGGAGCAGCATGGGACAGCCTAGCACAGATACGCAGTATTTT.

V gene TRBV5-6 combines with J gene TRBJ2-1, with 11 bases identical to TRBD2. Germline loops: CDR1 SGHDT, CDR2 YYEEEE. CDR3 length: 16 amino acids. The V and J ends lost 3 bases and 6 bases, in that order; junction bases with no gene match: 8. CDR3 in DNA: TGTGCCAGCAGCTCTCCTGGACTAGCGGGTATCAATGAGCAGTTCTTC. Encoded protein: CASSSPGLAGINEQFF.

The J gene is TRBJ1-2, the V gene TRBV5-4; 7 nucleotides agree with TRBD1. Losses at the gene ends were 4 bases for V and 0 bases for J; bases not matched to a gene: 6. This CDR3 region has 15 residues. Germline V gene sequence: CDR1 SGHNT, CDR2 YYREEE (reference sequence). CDR3 DNA: TGTGCCAGCAGCCTAACCGGGACAGCTAACTATGGCTACACCTTC. Translated, it gives CASSLTGTANYGYTF.

The gene calls are TRBV29-1 and TRBJ2-3; D is unclear. There are 10 residues in the CDR3. Trimming took 7 bases from V and 2 from J, leaving 4 bases between them. Germline CDR1 and CDR2: SQVTM and ANQGSEA. In DNA, the CDR3 is TGCAGCGCCGACACAGATACGCAGTATTTT. It is translated as CSADTDTQYF.

This chain connects TRBV11-2 to TRBJ2-7, with 8 positions matching TRBD2. The trim removed 5 bases at V and 2 bases at J, leaving 5 bases unmatched. Germline lookup yields CDR1 SGHAT and CDR2 FQNNGV. The CDR3 covers 14 residues. The CDR3 nucleotides read TGTGCCAGCAGCCCCGGGGGGGCGGCCTACGAGCAGTACTTC. Protein: CASSPGGAAYEQYF.

This clone was recorded a few times. The chain couples TRBV5-6 to TRBJ2-7; D unresolved. The CDR3 runs to 15 residues. The V gene's germline CDR1 is SGHDT and CDR2 YYEEEE. Trimming pared 0 bases from V and 2 bases from J, leaving 12 bases between. The CDR3 DNA follows: TGTGCCAGCAGCTTGGCGGCGACAATGACCTACGAGCAGTACTTC. Translated: CASSLAATMTYEQYF.

This clone was counted ten times or more. The chain recombines TRBV28 with TRBJ2-7; TRBD1 might be the D (5 bases). V was trimmed by 5 bases and J by 2 bases, leaving 19 bases between them. This CDR3 comprises 16 residues. Per germline, CDR1 MDHEN and CDR2 SYDVKM. CDR3 coding DNA: TGTGCCAGCAGTCAATTTTCAGGGCCGGATCCCTACGAGCAGTACTTC. This sequence encodes CASSQFSGPDPYEQYF.

This clone was recorded at least ten times. The chain carries TRBV19 and TRBJ2-1; no clear D. V was shortened by 5 bases and J by 1 base, with 12 bases between the two germline ends. There are 15 residues in the CDR3. Germline loops: CDR1 LNHDA, CDR2 SQIVND (reference sequence). CDR3 DNA sequence: TGTGCCAGTAGTCCAGGAGTGCCATCCTACAATGAGCAGTTCTTC. Translating gives CASSPGVPSYNEQFF.

This chain joins TRBV15 and TRBJ2-3; 8 bases agree with TRBD2. In germline, CDR1 is LNHNV, CDR2 YYDKDF (reference sequence). CDR3 length: 16 amino acids. V lost 5 bases, J lost 6 bases, and 13 bases stayed unmatched. The CDR3 DNA reads as TGTGCCACCAGCGGTACCCCAGCGGGAGATCAGGATACGCAGTATTTT. Its translation: CATSGTPAGDQDTQYF. Full variable domain (remainder filled in from reference TRBV15 and TRBJ2-3): DAMVIQNPRYQVTQFGKPVTLSCSQTLNHNVMYWYQQKSSQAPKLLFHYYDKDFNNEADTPDNFQSRRPNTSFCFLDIRSPGLGDTAMYLCATSGTPAGDQDTQYFGPGTRLTVL.

This clone was observed a few times. The chain combines TRBV27 with TRBJ1-1; D is ambiguous. From germline, CDR1 is MNHEY and CDR2 SMNVEV (reference sequence). The CDR3 runs 13 residues. The germline V and J ends were trimmed by 0 bases and 10 bases, with 12 bases remaining between them. The CDR3 reads CASSLSHLSGAFF. The DNA of the CDR3 is TGTGCCAGCAGTTTATCACACCTTAGTGGAGCTTTCTTT.